This paragraph covers one TCR beta chain sequence. Its antigen is unknown. TCR beta cDNA was made by 5'RACE template switching with UMIs. TCRdb reanalyzed the 5' RACE reads and collapses them to one entry per CDR3 protein, without DNA. The specimen's table records approximately 550,000 distinct CDR3 sequences. Germline-derived CDR1 and CDR2 are SEHNR and FQNEAQ (reference sequence). CDR3 length equals 12 residues. The sample originates from a study of T cells expressing NK-cell markers. Turning to the study itself: Sorted CD3+CD56+NKG2C+, CD3+CD56+NKG2C- and CD3+CD56-NKG2C+ T cells supplied TCR beta repertoires.

The study, taken as a whole, reports: Also leading the CD3+CD56-NKG2C+ fraction in a few donors were these clonotypes.

The TCR was taken from a man aged 18 to 29 in good health. Specimen: blood T cells: a sorted CD56 or NKG2C T cell subset, CD4+ or CD8+ T cells, or bulk PBMC T cells (not recorded which). V gene TRBV7-9 combines with J gene TRBJ2-2. CDR3 sequence reads: CASNRGTGELFF.